The rows below give T cell receptor beta chains drawn from one sample of a study of Graves' ophthalmopathy and Graves' hyperthyroidism. TCRdb reprocessed the multiplex PCR reads with MiXCR, giving one entry per CDR3 protein. The table has about 340,000 distinct CDR3 sequences, 15% to 20% seen once; the top ten hold 12%. The sequenced sample consisted of peripheral blood. These receptors all stem from an adult man with Graves' ophthalmopathy. CDR3s include the opening cysteine and the closing phenylalanine or tryptophan. Clone size is stated in some rows and not others, as once, few, many or a class when expanded.

TRBV4-1	few	CASNPGRRDSPLHF
TRBV19	many	CASHPLINMNTEAFF
TRBV10-2	many	CATTWALGQGAREQYF
TRBV11-1	.	CASSPLGRRNTGELFF
TRBV7-2	many	CASSSVTGSGGYTF
TRBV2	many	CASSAPGVSYEQYF
TRBV6-2/TRBV6-3	many	CASSTVGTNSRNQPQHF
TRBV5-6	many	CASSLVVSRTAFF
TRBV4-2	many	CASSDSSQETQYF
TRBV20-1	many	CSARSGGNTGELFF
TRBV6-1	.	CASSPGQLSYEQYF
TRBV30	many	CAWSDTRRAGANVLTF
TRBV4-2	many	CASSQPGDINTEAFF
TRBV5-5	.	CASSSRRRYEQYF
TRBV19	.	CASSILIGQGTGVLFF
TRBV2	many	CASSQREIEAFF
TRBV5-1	many	CASSPGDRVGNTEAFF
TRBV27	many	CASTPSQSGRDEAFF
TRBV6-1	many	CASSPQRGLGDGYTF
TRBV20-1	many	CSAEKQGYWVYEQYF
TRBV6-4	many	CASSAPNFAGTDNQPQHF
TRBV5-1	many	CASSFRDISEAFF